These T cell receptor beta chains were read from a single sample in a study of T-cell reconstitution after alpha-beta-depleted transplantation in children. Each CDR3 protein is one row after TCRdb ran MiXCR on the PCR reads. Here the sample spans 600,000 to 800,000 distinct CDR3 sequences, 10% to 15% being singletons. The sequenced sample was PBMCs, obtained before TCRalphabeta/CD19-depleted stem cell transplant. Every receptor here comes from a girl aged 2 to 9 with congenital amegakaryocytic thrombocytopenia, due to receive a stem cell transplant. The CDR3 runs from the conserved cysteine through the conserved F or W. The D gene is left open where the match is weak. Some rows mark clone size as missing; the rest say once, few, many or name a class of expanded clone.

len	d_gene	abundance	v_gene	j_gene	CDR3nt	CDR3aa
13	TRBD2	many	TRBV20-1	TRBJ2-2	TGCAGACGACTAGCGGACTTCACCGGGGAGCTGTTTTTT	CRRLADFTGELFF
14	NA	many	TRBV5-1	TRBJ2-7	TGCGCCAGCAGCTTATCTATTGGGGCGAGGGAGCAGTACTTC	CASSLSIGAREQYF
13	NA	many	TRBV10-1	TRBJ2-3	TGCGCCAGCAGTGAGTCCGGGCGGGATACGCAGTATTTT	CASSESGRDTQYF
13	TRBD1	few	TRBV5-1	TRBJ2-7	TGCGCCAGTGACAGGGCCCTCTTCTACGAGCAGTACTTC	CASDRALFYEQYF
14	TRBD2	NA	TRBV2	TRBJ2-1	TGTGCCAGCAGTGATCAGCGGGAGGGAAATGAGCAGTTCTTC	CASSDQREGNEQFF
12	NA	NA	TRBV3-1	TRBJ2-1	TGTGCCAGCAGCGAAGACTACGGCCCGGGGTTCTTC	CASSEDYGPGFF
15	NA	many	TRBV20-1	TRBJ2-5	TGCAGTGCATACGGTGGTACGGGTTTTCAGGAGACCCAGTACTTC	CSAYGGTGFQETQYF
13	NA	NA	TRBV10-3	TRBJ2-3	TGTGCCATCACGGACCCGGGGGCAGATACGCAGTATTTT	CAITDPGADTQYF
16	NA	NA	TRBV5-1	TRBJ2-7	TGCGCCAGCAGCCTAGGGGGTGAGCCAAGGTCCTACGAGCAGTACTTC	CASSLGGEPRSYEQYF
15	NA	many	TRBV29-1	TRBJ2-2	TGCAGCGTTATAGGTGGGGGGTTGGGCACCGGGGAGCTGTTTTTT	CSVIGGGLGTGELFF
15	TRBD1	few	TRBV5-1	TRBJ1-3	TGCGCCAGCAGCTCCCGGACAGGTTCTGGAAACACCATATATTTT	CASSSRTGSGNTIYF
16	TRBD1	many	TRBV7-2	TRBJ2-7	TGTGCCAGCAGCTTACGCTCGGGACAGGGATCCCACGAGCAGTACTTC	CASSLRSGQGSHEQYF
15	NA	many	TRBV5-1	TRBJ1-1	TGCGCCAGCAGCTTGGCCACGAGGGGAGGCACTGAAGCTTTCTTT	CASSLATRGGTEAFF
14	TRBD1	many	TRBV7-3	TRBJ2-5	TGTGCCAGCAGCCGACAGGGAGTCCAAGAGACCCAGTACTTC	CASSRQGVQETQYF
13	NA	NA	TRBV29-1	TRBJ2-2	TGCAGCGGGGAGGGGGGTAACACCGGGGAGCTGTTTTTT	CSGEGGNTGELFF
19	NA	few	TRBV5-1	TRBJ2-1	TGCGCCAGCAGCCTGCGGCAGGGAGCGAGGCCTATGGGAGACAATGAGCAGTTCTTC	CASSLRQGARPMGDNEQFF
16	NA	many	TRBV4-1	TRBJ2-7	TGCGCCAGCAGCCAAGATTTCGGCCGGAGCTCCTACGAGCAGTACTTC	CASSQDFGRSSYEQYF